A selection of T cell receptor beta chains follows, all from one sample in a study of human T cells and chemical hapten exposure. TCRdb re-analysed the RACE reads in MiXCR, keeping a single row per CDR3 protein. The sample consists of approximately 79,000 distinct CDR3 sequences, approximately 8.6% of them appearing once. Input material: whole blood. The receptors derive from a male donor in good health. Some clones in this sample may be carry-over from other donors' samples. Both conserved end residues are part of each CDR3. A D gene is named only where the DNA matches it firmly. Where a row states a size, it is once, few, many or the class of an expanded clone; other rows omit it.

j_call clone_size d_call v_call cdr3_aa cdr3_nt
TRBJ2-7 . TRBD1 TRBV3-1 CASSRQGEYEQYF TGTGCCAGCAGCCGTCAGGGGGAGTACGAGCAGTACTTC
TRBJ2-3 many . TRBV20-1 CSARHGQSGTDTQYF TGCAGTGCTAGACATGGGCAATCAGGCACAGATACGCAGTATTTT
TRBJ1-1 many . TRBV6-2/TRBV6-3 CASSYSKGGGTEAFF TGTGCCAGCAGTTACTCGAAGGGGGGAGGAACTGAAGCTTTCTTT
TRBJ2-1 . TRBD2 TRBV14 CASSRLAGTPYNEQFF TGTGCCAGCAGCCGACTAGCGGGGACCCCCTACAATGAGCAGTTCTTC
TRBJ2-7 many . TRBV20-1 CSARVRRLGAYEQYF TGCAGTGCTAGAGTTCGACGCCTGGGTGCCTACGAGCAGTACTTC
TRBJ2-7 . . TRBV18 CASSPLDGSYEQYF TGTGCCAGCTCACCACTGGACGGGTCCTACGAGCAGTACTTC
TRBJ2-7 few TRBD1 TRBV5-1 CASSFRDSPAYEQYF TGCGCCAGCAGCTTCCGGGACAGCCCTGCCTACGAGCAGTACTTC
TRBJ1-1 many TRBD1 TRBV7-9 CASSWDRGTEAFF TGTGCCAGCAGCTGGGACAGGGGAACCGAAGCTTTCTTT
TRBJ1-5 . TRBD1 TRBV6-2/TRBV6-3 CASRRTPGQVFQSNQPQHF TGTGCCAGCAGGCGTACTCCGGGACAGGTTTTCCAAAGCAATCAGCCCCAGCATTTT
TRBJ2-7 few . TRBV12-3/TRBV12-4 CASSFDRSYEQYF TGTGCCAGCAGTTTCGACAGGTCCTACGAGCAGTACTTC
TRBJ1-6 . . TRBV11-1 CASSLGQNSPLHF TGTGCCAGCAGCTTAGGACAAAATTCACCCCTCCACTTT
TRBJ1-1 few TRBD1 TRBV6-5 CASSYGQGARTEAFF TGTGCCAGCAGTTACGGACAGGGGGCGAGGACTGAAGCTTTCTTT
TRBJ1-1 many . TRBV5-1 CASSSGRQAFF TGCGCCAGCAGCTCCGGGAGGCAAGCTTTCTTT
TRBJ1-5 few TRBD1 TRBV20-1 CSAIARGPLGTQHF TGCAGTGCTATAGCCAGGGGGCCCTTGGGGACCCAGCATTTT
TRBJ2-1 . . TRBV12-3/TRBV12-4 CASRNLDSSYNEQFF TGTGCCAGCAGAAACCTGGACAGCTCCTACAATGAGCAGTTCTTC
TRBJ2-3 many . TRBV5-4 CASSPGGASTDTQYF TGTGCCAGCAGCCCTGGGGGCGCTAGCACAGATACGCAGTATTTT
TRBJ1-1 . TRBD1 TRBV5-1 CASSLGQGVSEAFF TGCGCCAGCAGCTTGGGGCAGGGGGTCTCTGAAGCTTTCTTT
TRBJ2-3 few . TRBV14 CASSQDLGGYTDTQYF TGTGCCAGCAGCCAAGATCTAGGAGGGTACACAGATACGCAGTATTTT
TRBJ1-4 few . TRBV5-1 CASSLSRSNEKLFF TGCGCCAGCAGCTTGTCTCGCTCAAATGAAAAACTGTTTTTT
TRBJ1-6 . . TRBV20-1 CSAGFGGPLHF TGCAGTGCTGGGTTCGGAGGTCCCCTCCACTTT
TRBJ2-7 . TRBD2 TRBV20-1 CSASAPSGFSYEQYF TGCAGTGCTAGTGCTCCTAGCGGTTTCTCCTACGAGCAGTACTTC
TRBJ2-5 few . TRBV19 CASSISGGKPKTQYF TGTGCCAGTAGTATATCCGGAGGGAAACCGAAGACCCAGTACTTC
TRBJ1-1 once . TRBV30 CAWSVRVRGAGTEAFF TGTGCCTGGAGTGTAAGGGTTCGGGGAGCAGGGACTGAAGCTTTCTTT
TRBJ1-3 . TRBD1 TRBV15 CATSRVPPGQWTGNTIYF TGTGCCACCAGCAGAGTCCCGCCGGGACAGTGGACGGGAAACACCATATATTTT
TRBJ1-2 . . TRBV3-1 CASSPGPDWGYTF TGTGCCAGCAGCCCGGGCCCGGATTGGGGCTACACCTTC
TRBJ2-1 many TRBD1 TRBV20-1 CSASGQGYNEQFF TGCAGTGCTAGTGGACAGGGGTACAATGAGCAGTTCTTC
TRBJ1-6 . . TRBV6-1 CASTRYRDNSPLHF TGTGCCAGCACCCGGTACAGGGATAATTCACCCCTCCACTTT
TRBJ1-1 many . TRBV20-1 CSARRISLSQNTEAFF TGCAGTGCTAGAAGGATAAGTCTTTCGCAGAACACTGAAGCTTTCTTT